Listed below are T cell receptor beta chains from one sample, sequenced in a study of T cell responses to AZD1222 COVID-19 vaccine. Clones were read by immunoSEQ multiplex PCR, and TCRdb kept only the in-frame ones, dropping some. The sample lists roughly 120,000 clones; approximately 83% were seen once. The sample was peripheral blood, taken on day 0 of MenACWY control vaccination. These receptors were collected from an adult in good health. Both conserved end residues are part of each CDR3. D genes are given only for firm matches. Some rows have no size entry. The others give once, few or many, or a class for an expanded clone.

clone_size	v_call	j_call	d_call	cdr3_nt	cdr3_aa
NA	TRBV4-1	TRBJ1-2	TRBD1	TGCGCCAGCAGCCGATCACCAGGGACAGGGATGGATGGCTACACCTTC	CASSRSPGTGMDGYTF
NA	TRBV7-8	TRBJ2-5	NA	TGTGCCAGCAGCATACGGGAGACCCAGTACTTC	CASSIRETQYF
NA	TRBV7-8	TRBJ1-1	NA	TGTGCCAGCAGCCCGCGCGCGTCCAATCGTCTGGACACTGAAGCTTTCTTT	CASSPRASNRLDTEAFF
NA	TRBV2	TRBJ2-5	NA	TGTGCCAGCAGTCGTATAGGGGACTCCCCCCTGGAGACCCAGTACTTC	CASSRIGDSPLETQYF
few	TRBV29-1	TRBJ1-6	NA	TGCAGCGTTGGGGACGGCAGAAATTCACCCCTCCACTTT	CSVGDGRNSPLHF
few	TRBV7-3	TRBJ2-3	TRBD1	TGTGCCAGCAGCTTCACAGGGGGCACAGATACGCAGTATTTT	CASSFTGGTDTQYF
NA	TRBV7-2	TRBJ2-7	TRBD1	TGTGCCAGCAGGTTCGGGACAGGGGTCCACGAGCAGTACTTC	CASRFGTGVHEQYF
once	TRBV21-1	TRBJ2-5	NA	TGTGCCAGCAGTCTCCCGCAGCAGGAATGCGCAGAGACCCAGTACTTC	CASSLPQQECAETQYF
NA	TRBV6-5	TRBJ1-3	NA	TGTGCCAGCAGCCTAAACTTTGACTCTGGAAACACCATATATTTT	CASSLNFDSGNTIYF
NA	TRBV29-1	TRBJ1-1	TRBD1	TGCAGCGTTGGCGGAGGGACAGGGGACGACACTGAAGCTTTCTTT	CSVGGGTGDDTEAFF
once	TRBV18	TRBJ2-2	NA	TGTGCCAGCTCACCACCGCGGCCAAGACTGGACACCGGGGAGCTGTTTTTT	CASSPPRPRLDTGELFF
NA	TRBV19	TRBJ2-5	TRBD2	TGTGCCAGTAGTGGTTATACTAGCGGGGGGCCCGACGGGACCCAGTACTTC	CASSGYTSGGPDGTQYF
NA	TRBV27	TRBJ2-2	TRBD1	TGTGCCAGCAGCCGGGACAGCGGATCGAACACCGGGGAGCTGTTTTTT	CASSRDSGSNTGELFF
NA	TRBV7-6	TRBJ2-2	TRBD2	TGTGCCAGCAGCGCTAACGCCCCGGGAGGCTGGGGCGGGGAGCTGTTTTTT	CASSANAPGGWGGELFF